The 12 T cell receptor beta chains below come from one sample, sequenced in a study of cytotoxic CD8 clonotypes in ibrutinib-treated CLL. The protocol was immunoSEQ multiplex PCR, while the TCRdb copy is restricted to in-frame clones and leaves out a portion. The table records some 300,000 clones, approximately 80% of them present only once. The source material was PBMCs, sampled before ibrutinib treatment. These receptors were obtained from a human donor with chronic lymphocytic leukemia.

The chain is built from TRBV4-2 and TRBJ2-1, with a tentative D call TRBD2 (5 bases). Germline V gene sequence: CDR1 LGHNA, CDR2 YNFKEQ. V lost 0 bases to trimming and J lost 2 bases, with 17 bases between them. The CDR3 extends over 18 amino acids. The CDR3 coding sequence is TGTGCCAGCAGCCAAGATAGTTGGCTAGCCGTCCCCTACAATGAGCAGTTCTTC. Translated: CASSQDSWLAVPYNEQFF.

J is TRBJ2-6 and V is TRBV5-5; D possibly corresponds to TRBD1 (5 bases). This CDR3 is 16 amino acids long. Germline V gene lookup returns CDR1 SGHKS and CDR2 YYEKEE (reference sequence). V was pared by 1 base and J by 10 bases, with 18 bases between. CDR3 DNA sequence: TGTGCCAGCAGCTTGTTCGACCTGACAGCGCGGAACGTCCTGACTTTC. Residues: CASSLFDLTARNVLTF.

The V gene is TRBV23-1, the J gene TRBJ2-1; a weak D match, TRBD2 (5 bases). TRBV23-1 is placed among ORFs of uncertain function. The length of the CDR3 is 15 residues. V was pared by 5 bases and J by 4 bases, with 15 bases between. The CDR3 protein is CASSTRAQRYNEQFF. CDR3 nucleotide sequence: TGCGCCAGCAGTACGAGGGCCCAACGGTACAATGAGCAGTTCTTC.

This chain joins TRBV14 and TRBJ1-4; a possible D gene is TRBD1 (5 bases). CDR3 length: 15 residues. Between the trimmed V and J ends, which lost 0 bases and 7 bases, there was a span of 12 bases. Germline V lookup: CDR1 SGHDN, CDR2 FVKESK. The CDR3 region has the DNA TGTGCCAGCAGCCAAGATTGGGGACGACGTGAAAAACTGTTTTTT. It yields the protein CASSQDWGRREKLFF.

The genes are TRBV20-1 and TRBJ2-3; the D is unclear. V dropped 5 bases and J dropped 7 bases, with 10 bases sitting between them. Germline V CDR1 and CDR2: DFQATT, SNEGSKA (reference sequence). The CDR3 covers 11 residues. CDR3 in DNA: TGCAGTGCTGGTGCTCCCCATACGCAGTATTTT. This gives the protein CSAGAPHTQYF.

In DNA form, the CDR3 reads TGTGCCAGCAGCCTCCGGGACAGGGTATACGGGTGGAACACTGAAGCTTTCTTT. It translates to CASSLRDRVYGWNTEAFF. The V call is TRBV7-3, the J call TRBJ1-1; 9 bases map to TRBD1. The germline V gene encodes CDR1 SGHTA and CDR2 FQGTGA. The CDR3 is made up of 18 amino acids. V dropped 5 bases and J dropped 1; count of bases not matched to a gene: 14.

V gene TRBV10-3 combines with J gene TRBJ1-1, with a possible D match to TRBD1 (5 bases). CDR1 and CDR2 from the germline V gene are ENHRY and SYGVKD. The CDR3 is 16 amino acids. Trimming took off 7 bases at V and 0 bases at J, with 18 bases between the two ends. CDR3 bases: TGTGCCATCAAATCGGGGGGGAATGACATGAACACTGAAGCTTTCTTT. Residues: CAIKSGGNDMNTEAFF.

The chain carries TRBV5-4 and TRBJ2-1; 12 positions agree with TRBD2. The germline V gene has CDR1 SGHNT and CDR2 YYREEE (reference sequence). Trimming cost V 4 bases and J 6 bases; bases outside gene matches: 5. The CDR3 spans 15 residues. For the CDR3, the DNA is TGTGCCAGCAGCCCGACTAGCGGGAGAGCCAATGAGCAGTTCTTC. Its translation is CASSPTSGRANEQFF.

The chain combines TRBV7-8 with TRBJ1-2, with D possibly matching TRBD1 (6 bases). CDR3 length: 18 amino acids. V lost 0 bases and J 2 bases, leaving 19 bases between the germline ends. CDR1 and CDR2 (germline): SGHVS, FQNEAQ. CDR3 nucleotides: TGTGCCAGCAGCTTAGCTTGGGGGGGACAACCCGCCAACTATGGCTACACCTTC. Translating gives CASSLAWGGQPANYGYTF.

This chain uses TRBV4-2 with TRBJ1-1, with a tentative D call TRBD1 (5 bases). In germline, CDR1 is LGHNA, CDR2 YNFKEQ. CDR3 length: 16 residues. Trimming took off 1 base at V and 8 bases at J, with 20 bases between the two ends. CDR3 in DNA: TGTGCCAGCAGCCAAGGGGACGAGGATGGGGCCAGGGAAGCTTTCTTT. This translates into CASSQGDEDGAREAFF.

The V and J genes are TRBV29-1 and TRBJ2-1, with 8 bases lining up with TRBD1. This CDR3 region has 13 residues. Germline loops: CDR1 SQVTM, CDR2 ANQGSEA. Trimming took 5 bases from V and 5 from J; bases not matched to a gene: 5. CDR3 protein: CSVTRQGNNEQFF. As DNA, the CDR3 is TGCAGCGTTACTCGACAGGGGAACAATGAGCAGTTCTTC.

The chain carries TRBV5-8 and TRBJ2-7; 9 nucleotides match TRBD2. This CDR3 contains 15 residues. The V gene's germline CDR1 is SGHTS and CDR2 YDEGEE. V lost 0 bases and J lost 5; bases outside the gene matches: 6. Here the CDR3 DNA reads TGTGCCAGCAGCTTGGGGCTAGCGGGGATTGACGAGCAGTACTTC. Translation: CASSLGLAGIDEQYF.